This TCR beta chain was retrieved from a study of beta chain features in type 1 diabetes. Study information: Sorted cells, 107,917,701 in number, were examined across all samples.

Via CD45RO/CCR7/CD25/CD127/CD95/CD27, cells of the CD4+ naive, central memory, regulatory and stem cell-like memory subsets were sorted. Per the germline V gene, CDR1 is SGHAT and CDR2 is FQNNGV. The V end lost 0 bases, the J end lost 1 base, and 9 bases lay between the germline ends. There are 16 residues in the CDR3. General observations from the study: Sampled from patients, naive, central memory and Treg TCRB repertoires appeared more similar than those sampled from healthy donors. Among type 1 diabetes patients, VDJ junctions had fewer insertions and more deletions.

Every isolated RNA sample was fully reverse transcribed, so sequencing captured expressed TCRB transcripts. Generated by immunoSEQ multiplex PCR, the TCRdb table keeps only in-frame clones and is missing some. Among some 900,000 clones listed, 15% to 20% were seen once. On this clone itself: What it binds is not known.

This clonotype was sampled from a woman younger than 30 in good health. The chain joins TRBV11-2 to TRBJ2-2; no clear D. Sequencing input: naive CD4+ T cells from blood. The CDR3, as DNA: TGTGCCAGCAGCTTAGACGGGTTTTGGAACACCGGGGAGCTGTTTTTT. Amino acid sequence: CASSLDGFWNTGELFF. The variable domain in full, with the rest retrieved from reference TRBV11-2 and TRBJ2-2, is EAGVAQSPRYKIIEKRQSVAFWCNPISGHATLYWYQQILGQGPKLLIQFQNNGVVDDSQLPKDRFSAERLKGVDSTLKIQPAKLEDSAVYLCASSLDGFWNTGELFFGEGSRLTVL.